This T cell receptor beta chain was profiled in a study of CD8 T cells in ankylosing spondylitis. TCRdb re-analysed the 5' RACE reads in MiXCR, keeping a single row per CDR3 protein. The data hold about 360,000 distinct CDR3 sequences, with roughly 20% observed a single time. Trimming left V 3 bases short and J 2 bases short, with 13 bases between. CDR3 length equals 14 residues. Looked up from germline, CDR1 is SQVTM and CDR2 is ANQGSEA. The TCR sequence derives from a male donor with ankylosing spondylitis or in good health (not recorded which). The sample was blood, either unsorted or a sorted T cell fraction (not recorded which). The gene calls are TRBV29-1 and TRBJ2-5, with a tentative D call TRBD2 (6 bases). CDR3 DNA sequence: TGCAGCGTTGACCAATGGGGGGAGCAAGAGACCCAGTACTTC. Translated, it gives CSVDQWGEQETQYF.